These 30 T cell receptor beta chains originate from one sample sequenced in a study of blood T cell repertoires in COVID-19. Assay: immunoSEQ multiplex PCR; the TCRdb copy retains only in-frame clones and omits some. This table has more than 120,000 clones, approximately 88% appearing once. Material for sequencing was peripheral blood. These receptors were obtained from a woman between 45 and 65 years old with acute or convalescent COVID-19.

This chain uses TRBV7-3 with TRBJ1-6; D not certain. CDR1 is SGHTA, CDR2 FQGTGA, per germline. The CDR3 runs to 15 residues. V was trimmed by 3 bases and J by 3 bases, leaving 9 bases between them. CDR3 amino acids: CASSFHGSYNSPLHF. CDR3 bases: TGTGCCAGCAGCTTCCATGGGAGCTATAATTCACCCCTCCACTTT.

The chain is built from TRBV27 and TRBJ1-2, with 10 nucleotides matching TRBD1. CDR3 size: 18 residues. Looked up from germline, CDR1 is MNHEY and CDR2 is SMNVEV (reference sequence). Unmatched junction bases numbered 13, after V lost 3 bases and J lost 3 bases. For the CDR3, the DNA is TGTGCCAGCAGTTTCTACCCTTTGGACAGGGGGATCGACTATGGCTACACCTTC. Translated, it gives CASSFYPLDRGIDYGYTF.

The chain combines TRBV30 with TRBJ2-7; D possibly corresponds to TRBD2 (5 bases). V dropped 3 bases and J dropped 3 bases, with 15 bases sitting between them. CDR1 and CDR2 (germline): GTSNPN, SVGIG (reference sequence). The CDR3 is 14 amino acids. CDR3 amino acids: CAWSGVGGNYEQYF. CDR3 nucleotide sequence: TGTGCCTGGAGCGGGGTGGGCGGAAACTACGAGCAGTACTTC. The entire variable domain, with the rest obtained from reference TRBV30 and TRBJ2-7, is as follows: SQTIHQWPATLVQPVGSPLSLECTVEGTSNPNLYWYRQAAGRGLQLLFYSVGIGQISSEVPQNLSASRPQDRQFILSSKKLLLSDSGFYLCAWSGVGGNYEQYFGPGTRLTVT.

CDR3 protein: CATSREGGHSPYTF. CDR3 nucleotides: TGTGCCACCAGCAGAGAGGGAGGGCACTCACCCTACACCTTC. The V and J genes are TRBV15 and TRBJ1-2; the D is unclear. The CDR3 length is 14 residues. Germline CDR1 LNHNV, CDR2 YYDKDF (reference sequence). V lost 0 bases and J 10 bases, leaving 15 bases between the germline ends.

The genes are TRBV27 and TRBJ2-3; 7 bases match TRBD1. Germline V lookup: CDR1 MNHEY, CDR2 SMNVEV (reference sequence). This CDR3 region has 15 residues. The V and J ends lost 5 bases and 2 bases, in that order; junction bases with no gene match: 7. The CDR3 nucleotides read TGTGCCAGCAGTAGTGACAGGGTTCCCACAGATACGCAGTATTTT. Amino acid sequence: CASSSDRVPTDTQYF.

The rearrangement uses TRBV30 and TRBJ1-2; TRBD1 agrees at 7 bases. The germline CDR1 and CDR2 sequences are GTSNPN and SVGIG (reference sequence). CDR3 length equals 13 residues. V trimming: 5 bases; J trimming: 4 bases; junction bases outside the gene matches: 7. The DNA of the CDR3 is TGTGCCTGGGTAGGGGGCGCGGGCTATGGCTACACCTTC. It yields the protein CAWVGGAGYGYTF. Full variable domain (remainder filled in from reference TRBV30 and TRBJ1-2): SQTIHQWPATLVQPVGSPLSLECTVEGTSNPNLYWYRQAAGRGLQLLFYSVGIGQISSEVPQNLSASRPQDRQFILSSKKLLLSDSGFYLCAWVGGAGYGYTFGSGTRLTVV.

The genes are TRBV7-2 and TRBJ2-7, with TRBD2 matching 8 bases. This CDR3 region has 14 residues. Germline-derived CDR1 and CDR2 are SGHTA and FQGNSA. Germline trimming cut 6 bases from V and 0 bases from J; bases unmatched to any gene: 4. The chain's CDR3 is CASRRTSFSYEQYF. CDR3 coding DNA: TGTGCCAGCAGGCGGACTAGCTTCTCCTACGAGCAGTACTTC.

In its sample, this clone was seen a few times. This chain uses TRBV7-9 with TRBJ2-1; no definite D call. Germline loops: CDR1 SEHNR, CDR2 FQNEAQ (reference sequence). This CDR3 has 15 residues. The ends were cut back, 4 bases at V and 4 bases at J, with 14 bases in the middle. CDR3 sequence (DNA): TGTGCCAGCAGCTCCCTGCAGATACAATACAATGAGCAGTTCTTC. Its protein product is CASSSLQIQYNEQFF.

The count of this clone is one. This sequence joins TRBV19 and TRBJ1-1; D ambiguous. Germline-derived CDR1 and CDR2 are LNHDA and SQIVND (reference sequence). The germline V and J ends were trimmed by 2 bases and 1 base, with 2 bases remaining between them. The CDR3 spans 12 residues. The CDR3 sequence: CASSIQNTEAFF. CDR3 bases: TGTGCCAGTAGTATACAGAACACTGAAGCTTTCTTT.

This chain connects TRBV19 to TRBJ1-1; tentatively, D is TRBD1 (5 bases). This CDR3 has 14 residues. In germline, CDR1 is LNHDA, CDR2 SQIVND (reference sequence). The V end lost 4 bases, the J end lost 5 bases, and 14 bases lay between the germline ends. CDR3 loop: CASSKRGGGTEAFF. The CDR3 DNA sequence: TGTGCCAGTAGTAAACGGGGGGGTGGAACTGAAGCTTTCTTT.

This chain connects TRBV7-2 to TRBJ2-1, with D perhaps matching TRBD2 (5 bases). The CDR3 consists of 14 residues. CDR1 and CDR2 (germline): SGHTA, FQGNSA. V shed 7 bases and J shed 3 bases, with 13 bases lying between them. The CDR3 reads CASIQTSVYNEQFF. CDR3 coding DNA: TGTGCCAGCATCCAAACTAGTGTCTACAATGAGCAGTTCTTC.

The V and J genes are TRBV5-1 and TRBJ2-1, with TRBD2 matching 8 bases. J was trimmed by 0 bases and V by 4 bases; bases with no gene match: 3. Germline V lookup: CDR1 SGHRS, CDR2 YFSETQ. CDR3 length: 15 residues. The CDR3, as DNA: TGCGCCAGCAGCCTACTAGCGGACTCCTACAATGAGCAGTTCTTC. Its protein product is CASSLLADSYNEQFF.

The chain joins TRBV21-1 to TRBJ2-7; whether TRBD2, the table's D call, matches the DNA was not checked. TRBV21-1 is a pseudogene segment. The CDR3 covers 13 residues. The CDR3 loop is CASMLAPGYEQYF. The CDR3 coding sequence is TGTGCCAGCATGCTAGCTCCCGGGTACGAGCAGTACTTC.

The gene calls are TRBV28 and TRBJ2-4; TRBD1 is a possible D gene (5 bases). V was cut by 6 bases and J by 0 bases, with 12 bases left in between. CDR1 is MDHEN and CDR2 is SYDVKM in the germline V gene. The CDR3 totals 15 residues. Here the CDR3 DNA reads TGTGCCAGCAGGGGGCAGGGCCTAGCCAAAAACATTCAGTACTTC. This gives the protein CASRGQGLAKNIQYF.

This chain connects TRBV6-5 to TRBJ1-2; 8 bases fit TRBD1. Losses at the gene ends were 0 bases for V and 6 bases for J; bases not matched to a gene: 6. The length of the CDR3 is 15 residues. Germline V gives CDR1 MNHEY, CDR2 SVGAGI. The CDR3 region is CASSYSGGQGDGYTF. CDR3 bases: TGTGCCAGCAGTTACTCGGGCGGACAGGGAGATGGCTACACCTTC.

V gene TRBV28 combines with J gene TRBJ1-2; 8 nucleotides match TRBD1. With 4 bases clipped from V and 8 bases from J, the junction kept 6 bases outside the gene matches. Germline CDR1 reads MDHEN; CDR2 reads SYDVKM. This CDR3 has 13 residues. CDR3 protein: CASSSPGGTGYTF. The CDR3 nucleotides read TGTGCCAGCAGTTCCCCAGGGGGCACAGGCTACACCTTC.

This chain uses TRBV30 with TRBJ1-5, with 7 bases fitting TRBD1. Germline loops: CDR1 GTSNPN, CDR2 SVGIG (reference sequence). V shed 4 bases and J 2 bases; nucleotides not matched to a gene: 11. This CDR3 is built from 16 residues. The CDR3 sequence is CAWNDMTGLCNQPQHF. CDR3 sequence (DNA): TGTGCCTGGAATGACATGACAGGGCTTTGCAATCAGCCCCAGCATTTT.

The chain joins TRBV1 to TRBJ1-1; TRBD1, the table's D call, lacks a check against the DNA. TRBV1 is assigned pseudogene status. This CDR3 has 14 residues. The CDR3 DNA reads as TGCACCAGCAGCCAAGAACAGGGCCACACTGAAGCTTTCTTT. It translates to CTSSQEQGHTEAFF.

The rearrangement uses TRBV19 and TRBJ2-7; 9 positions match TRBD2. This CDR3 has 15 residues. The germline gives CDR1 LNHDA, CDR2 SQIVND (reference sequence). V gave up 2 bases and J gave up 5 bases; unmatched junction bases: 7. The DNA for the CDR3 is TGTGCCAGTAGTATATCGGCTCTAGCGGGGCACGAGCAGTACTTC. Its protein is CASSISALAGHEQYF.

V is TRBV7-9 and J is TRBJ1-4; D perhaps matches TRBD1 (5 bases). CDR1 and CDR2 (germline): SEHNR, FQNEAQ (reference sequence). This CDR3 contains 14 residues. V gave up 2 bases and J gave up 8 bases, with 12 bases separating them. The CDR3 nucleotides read TGTGCCAGCAGCTTAAGTCAGGGAGGGGAAAAACTGTTTTTT. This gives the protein CASSLSQGGEKLFF.

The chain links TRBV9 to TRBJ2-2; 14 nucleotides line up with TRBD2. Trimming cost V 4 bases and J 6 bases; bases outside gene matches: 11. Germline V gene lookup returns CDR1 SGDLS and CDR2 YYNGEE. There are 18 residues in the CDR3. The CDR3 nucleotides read TGTGCCAGCAGCCTGATGGGGACTAGCGGGGGTAAAGCCGGGGAGCTGTTTTTT. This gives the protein CASSLMGTSGGKAGELFF. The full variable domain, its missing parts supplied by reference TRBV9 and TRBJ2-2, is DSGVTQTPKHLITATGQRVTLRCSPRSGDLSVYWYQQSLDQGLQFLIQYYNGEERAKGNILERFSAQQFPDLHSELNLSSLELGDSALYFCASSLMGTSGGKAGELFFGEGSRLTVL.

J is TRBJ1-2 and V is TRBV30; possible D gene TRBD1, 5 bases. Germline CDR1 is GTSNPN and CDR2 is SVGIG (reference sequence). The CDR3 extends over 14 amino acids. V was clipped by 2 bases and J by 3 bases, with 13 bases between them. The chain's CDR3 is CAWSRGGMDYGYTF. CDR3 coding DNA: TGTGCCTGGAGTCGGGGGGGGATGGACTATGGCTACACCTTC.

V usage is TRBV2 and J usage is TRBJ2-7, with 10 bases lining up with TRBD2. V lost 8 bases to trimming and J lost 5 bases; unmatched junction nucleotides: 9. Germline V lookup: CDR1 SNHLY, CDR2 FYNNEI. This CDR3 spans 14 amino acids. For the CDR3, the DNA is TGTGCCAGCTCCGGGACTAGCGATGTGAACGAGCAGTACTTC. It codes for CASSGTSDVNEQYF.

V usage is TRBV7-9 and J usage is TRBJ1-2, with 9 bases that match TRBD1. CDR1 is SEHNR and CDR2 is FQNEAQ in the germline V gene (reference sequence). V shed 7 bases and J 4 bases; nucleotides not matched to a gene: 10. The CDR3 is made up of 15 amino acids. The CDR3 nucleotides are TGTGCCAGCATCGAGCGGACAGGGGAGAGCTATGGCTACACCTTC. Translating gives CASIERTGESYGYTF.

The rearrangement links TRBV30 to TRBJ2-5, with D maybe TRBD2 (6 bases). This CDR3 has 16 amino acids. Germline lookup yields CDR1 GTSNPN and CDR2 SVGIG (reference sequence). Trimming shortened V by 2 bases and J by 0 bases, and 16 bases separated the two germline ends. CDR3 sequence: CAWSNRGLMYQETQYF. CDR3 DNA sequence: TGTGCCTGGAGTAATCGGGGACTCATGTACCAAGAGACCCAGTACTTC.

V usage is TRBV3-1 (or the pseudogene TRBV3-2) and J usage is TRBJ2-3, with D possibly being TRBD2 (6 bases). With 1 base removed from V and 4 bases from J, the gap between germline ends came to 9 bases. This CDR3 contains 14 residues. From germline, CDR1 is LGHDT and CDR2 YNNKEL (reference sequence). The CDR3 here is CASSQAGRSDTQYF. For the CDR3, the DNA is TGTGCCAGCAGCCAAGCAGGGAGGTCAGATACGCAGTATTTT.

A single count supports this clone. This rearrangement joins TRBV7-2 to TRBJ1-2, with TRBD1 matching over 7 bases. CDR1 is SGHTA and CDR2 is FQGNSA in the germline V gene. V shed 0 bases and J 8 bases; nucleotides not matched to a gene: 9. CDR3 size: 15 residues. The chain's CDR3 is CASSLAEQGLRGYTF. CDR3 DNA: TGTGCCAGCAGCTTAGCAGAACAGGGGCTGCGGGGCTACACCTTC.

The CDR3 protein is CAISGTGGTSGNTIYF. CDR3 coding DNA: TGTGCCATCAGTGGGACAGGGGGGACCTCTGGAAACACCATATATTTT. J is TRBJ1-3 and V is TRBV10-3; TRBD1 matches at 10 bases. There are 16 residues in the CDR3. Trimming cost V 4 bases and J 0 bases; bases outside gene matches: 3. Germline V gene sequence: CDR1 ENHRY, CDR2 SYGVKD.

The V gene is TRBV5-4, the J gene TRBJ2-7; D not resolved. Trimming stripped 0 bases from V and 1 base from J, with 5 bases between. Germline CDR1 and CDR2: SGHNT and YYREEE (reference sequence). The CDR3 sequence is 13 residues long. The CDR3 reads CASSLVQSYEQYF. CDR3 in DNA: TGTGCCAGCAGCTTGGTCCAGTCCTACGAGCAGTACTTC.

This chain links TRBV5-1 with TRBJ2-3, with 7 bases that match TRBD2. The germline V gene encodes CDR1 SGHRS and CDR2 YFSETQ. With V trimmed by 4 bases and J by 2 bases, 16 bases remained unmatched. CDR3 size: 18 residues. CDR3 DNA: TGCGCCAGCAGCGGCGAACCCACTGGCGGGAGAACCACAGATACGCAGTATTTT. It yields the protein CASSGEPTGGRTTDTQYF.